This T cell receptor (beta chain) comes out of a study of blood T cell repertoires in COVID-19. Study-wide background: Nucleic acid was either cDNA or gDNA, and it came from T cells, B-cell-depleted T cells, or PBMCs.

The V segment lost 6 bases and the J segment 7 bases; nucleotides outside the gene matches: 6. Germline V gene lookup returns CDR1 SNHLY and CDR2 FYNNEI. The CDR3 runs to 14 residues. Enrolment of Seattle patients took place during active infection, and they were followed longitudinally. Sequenced by immunoSEQ multiplex PCR; TCRdb stores in-frame clones only, minus some. The data hold a few hundred thousand clones, with about nine tenths observed a single time. The receptor comes from a woman aged 25 to 45 with COVID-19, enrolled during active disease. Input material: peripheral blood. This chain connects TRBV2 to TRBJ1-4, with 9 positions matching TRBD1. The CDR3 bases are TGTGCCAGCAGATCGACAGGGGGTGGTGAAAAACTGTTTTTT. This codes for CASRSTGGGEKLFF.